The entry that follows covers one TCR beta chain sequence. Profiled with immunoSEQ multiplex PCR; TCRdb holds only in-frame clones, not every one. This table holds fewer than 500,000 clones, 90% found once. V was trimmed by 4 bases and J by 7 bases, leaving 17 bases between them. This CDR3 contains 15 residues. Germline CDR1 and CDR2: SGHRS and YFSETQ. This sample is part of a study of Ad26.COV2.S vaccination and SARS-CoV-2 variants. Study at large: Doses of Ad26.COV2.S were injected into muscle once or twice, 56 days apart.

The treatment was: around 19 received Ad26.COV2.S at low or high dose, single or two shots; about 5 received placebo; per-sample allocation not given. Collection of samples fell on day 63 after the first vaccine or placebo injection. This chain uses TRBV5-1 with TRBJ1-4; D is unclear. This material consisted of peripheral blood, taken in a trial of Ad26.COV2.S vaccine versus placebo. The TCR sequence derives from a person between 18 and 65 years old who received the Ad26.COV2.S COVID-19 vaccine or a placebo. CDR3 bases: TGCGCCAGCAGCCCTACAACAGCGTTCCTTGAAAAACTGTTTTTT. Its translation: CASSPTTAFLEKLFF.